Presented here are 29 T cell receptor beta chains from one specimen sequenced in a study of T cell repertoires in cytomegalovirus infection. TCRdb re-analysed the reads in MiXCR, keeping a single row per CDR3 protein. Of about 260,000 distinct CDR3 sequences listed, roughly 13% are singletons. The sequenced sample consisted of PBMCs. These receptors all stem from a human donor in good health (CMV status not recorded). Some clones in this sample may be carry-over from other donors' samples.

This clonotype appeared many times. This rearrangement joins TRBV28 to TRBJ1-5; no definite D call. Per germline, CDR1 MDHEN and CDR2 SYDVKM. This CDR3 contains 15 residues. The ends were cut back, 4 bases at V and 0 bases at J, with 10 bases in the middle. As DNA, the CDR3 is TGTGCCAGCAGTTCGGTGGCGAATAGCAATCAGCCCCAGCATTTT. Translated, it gives CASSSVANSNQPQHF.

At least ten counts were recorded for this clonotype. Here the CDR3 DNA reads TGTGCCAGCAGCCCAGATACGCCGGGACAAGGCTATGGCTACACCTTC. Translation gives CASSPDTPGQGYGYTF. V gene TRBV7-2 combines with J gene TRBJ1-2, with TRBD1 as a possible D gene (6 bases). The V and J ends lost 5 bases and 4 bases respectively, with 20 bases between them. Per germline, CDR1 SGHTA and CDR2 FQGNSA. The CDR3 spans 16 residues.

J is TRBJ1-1 and V is TRBV19; 8 bases are shared with TRBD1. Germline-derived CDR1 and CDR2 are LNHDA and SQIVND (reference sequence). CDR3 length: 14 residues. V trimming: 3 bases; J trimming: 7 bases; junction bases outside the gene matches: 7. The CDR3 DNA reads TGTGCCAGTAGTATTCGGACAGGGATAGGTGAAGCTTTCTTT. This sequence encodes CASSIRTGIGEAFF.

The chain joins TRBV29-1 to TRBJ2-5, with D unclear. Trimming took 2 bases from V and 5 from J, leaving 3 bases between them. This CDR3 has 10 amino acids. CDR1 and CDR2 from the germline V gene are SQVTM and ANQGSEA. For the CDR3, the DNA is TGCAGCGTTGAACACGAGACCCAGTACTTC. Protein: CSVEHETQYF.

The table lists this clonotype with a few counts. V gene TRBV7-2 combines with J gene TRBJ2-2; the D gene is possibly TRBD1 (5 bases). The CDR3 runs 15 residues. Germline V gives CDR1 SGHTA, CDR2 FQGNSA. Trimming took 6 bases from V and 7 from J, leaving 18 bases between them. CDR3 coding DNA: TGTGCCAGCAGTCCACCCCTAGGGGTACGCGGGGAGCTGTTTTTT. Its translation: CASSPPLGVRGELFF.

The rearrangement links TRBV3-1 to TRBJ1-2; D uncertain. This CDR3 spans 16 amino acids. V was shortened by 3 bases and J by 2 bases, with 16 bases between the two germline ends. The germline gives CDR1 LGHDT, CDR2 YNNKEL (reference sequence). In nucleotides, the CDR3 is TGTGCCAGCAGCCACCTCGGAACAGTAACAAACTATGGCTACACCTTC. Its translation: CASSHLGTVTNYGYTF.

A few counts support this clonotype. The J gene is TRBJ2-3, the V gene TRBV6-4; the D is unclear. In germline, CDR1 is MRHNA, CDR2 SNTAGT. The CDR3 length is 15 residues. V dropped 2 bases and J dropped 0 bases, with 9 bases sitting between them. The CDR3 is CASSDQGSSTDTQYF. The DNA of the CDR3 is TGTGCCAGCAGTGACCAAGGTTCTAGCACAGATACGCAGTATTTT.

As DNA, the CDR3 is TGTGCCAGCAGTTTCACAATACAGGGAACTGAAGCTTTCTTT. Its protein product is CASSFTIQGTEAFF. The chain carries TRBV27 and TRBJ1-1, with D maybe TRBD1 (6 bases). CDR3 length equals 14 residues. The germline V and J ends were trimmed by 3 bases and 5 bases, with 13 bases remaining between them. Germline V gene sequence: CDR1 MNHEY, CDR2 SMNVEV (reference sequence).

The sample holds a few counts of this clonotype. The genes are TRBV12-3 or TRBV12-4 and TRBJ1-1; D unresolved. The CDR3 totals 13 residues. The ends were cut back, 6 bases at V and 7 bases at J, with 15 bases in the middle. DNA for the CDR3: TGTGCCAGCAGCCTTGGTGGAGCTTATGAAGCTTTCTTT. Protein product: CASSLGGAYEAFF.

V and J are TRBV20-1 and TRBJ2-2, with D perhaps TRBD1 (5 bases). This CDR3 is built from 12 residues. The germline CDR1 and CDR2 sequences are DFQATT and SNEGSKA (reference sequence). V was pared by 7 bases and J by 3 bases, with 9 bases between. The DNA for the CDR3 is TGCAGTGTCCGCAGGGACACCGGGGAGCTGTTTTTT. Translating gives CSVRRDTGELFF.

This clonotype was found many times. CDR3 sequence (DNA): TGTGCCAGCAGCTTACTAGCGGGAGGGCCTGGGTACGAGCAGTACTTC. Amino acids: CASSLLAGGPGYEQYF. The rearrangement uses TRBV7-2 and TRBJ2-7; TRBD2 matches 12 bases. The CDR3 extends over 16 amino acids. The ends lost 2 bases at V and 4 bases at J; junction bases unmatched: 6. The germline CDR1 and CDR2 sequences are SGHTA and FQGNSA.

The chain combines TRBV5-6 with TRBJ1-1; maybe TRBD1 (5 bases). Germline V gene data show CDR1 as SGHDT and CDR2 as YYEEEE. Deletions cut 3 bases from V and 2 bases from J, with 14 bases between. The CDR3 is made up of 15 amino acids. The CDR3 nucleotides read TGTGCCAGCAGCTCTGTACTGACAGCCAACACTGAAGCTTTCTTT. This encodes CASSSVLTANTEAFF.

The table lists this clonotype with many counts. The chain uses TRBV19 and TRBJ2-1; no definite D call. Germline CDR1 reads LNHDA; CDR2 reads SQIVND (reference sequence). CDR3 length: 16 amino acids. Trimming removed 1 base at V and 3 bases at J, with 13 bases between. The CDR3 nucleotides are TGTGCCAGTAGTATAGTTTCACGCGGAATCTACAATGAGCAGTTCTTC. Translating it yields CASSIVSRGIYNEQFF.

This clonotype came up many times. The chain links TRBV20-1 to TRBJ2-5, with D possibly matching TRBD1 (5 bases). CDR1 DFQATT and CDR2 SNEGSKA come from the germline V gene (reference sequence). The CDR3 consists of 13 residues. With 6 bases removed from V and 5 bases from J, the gap between germline ends came to 16 bases. CDR3 sequence: CSAQQVVKETQYF. The DNA for the CDR3 is TGCAGTGCCCAACAGGTGGTTAAGGAGACCCAGTACTTC.

This clonotype was picked up many times. V and J are TRBV5-5 and TRBJ2-7, with D possibly being TRBD1 (5 bases). Germline CDR1 reads SGHKS; CDR2 reads YYEKEE (reference sequence). The V end was cut by 7 bases, the J end by 2 bases, with 13 bases between. The CDR3 has 13 residues. CDR3 protein: CASRLDRTYEQYF. CDR3 DNA: TGTGCCAGCCGTCTCGACAGAACCTACGAGCAGTACTTC.

This chain connects TRBV20-1 to TRBJ1-2; D unresolved. Trimming cost V 4 bases and J 2 bases, with 11 bases left between them. Germline CDR1 reads DFQATT; CDR2 reads SNEGSKA (reference sequence). The CDR3 covers 13 residues. DNA for the CDR3: TGCAGTGCTAAAGGGCAGCAAAACTATGGCTACACCTTC. It is translated as CSAKGQQNYGYTF.

The chain joins TRBV19 to TRBJ2-1, with TRBD2 identical over 7 bases. Per germline, CDR1 LNHDA and CDR2 SQIVND (reference sequence). Trimming took 2 bases from V and 0 from J; bases not matched to a gene: 7. This CDR3 has 17 amino acids. This chain's CDR3 is CASSIRGGGSSYNEQFF. The CDR3 nucleotides read TGTGCCAGTAGTATACGTGGCGGGGGTAGCTCCTACAATGAGCAGTTCTTC.

This clonotype was picked up a small number of times. This rearrangement joins TRBV3-1 to TRBJ1-6, with TRBD1 identical over 7 bases. There are 15 residues in the CDR3. CDR1 and CDR2 (germline): LGHDT, YNNKEL (reference sequence). J gave up 8 bases and V 1 base, and 5 bases lay outside the gene matches. The CDR3 loop is CASSQVDREDSPLHF. The CDR3 region has the DNA TGTGCCAGCAGCCAAGTAGACAGGGAGGATTCACCCCTCCACTTT.

The V call is TRBV20-1, the J call TRBJ2-3; 7 bases map to TRBD2. Germline-derived CDR1 and CDR2 are DFQATT and SNEGSKA (reference sequence). This CDR3 spans 15 amino acids. V lost 0 bases to trimming and J lost 7 bases; unmatched junction nucleotides: 10. The CDR3 protein is CSARDWGGSSNTQYF. For the CDR3, the DNA is TGCAGTGCTAGAGATTGGGGCGGGAGCTCGAATACGCAGTATTTT.

This clonotype was seen many times. The rearrangement links TRBV7-9 to TRBJ1-1; D gene ambiguous. The CDR3 spans 14 residues. Trimming left V 0 bases short and J 8 bases short, with 13 bases between. Germline loops: CDR1 SEHNR, CDR2 FQNEAQ (reference sequence). In DNA, the CDR3 is TGTGCCAGCAGCTTAGCATACAAGACGACCGAAGCTTTCTTT. Translated: CASSLAYKTTEAFF.

The chain has TRBV4-2 and TRBJ2-2, with a tentative D call TRBD2 (5 bases). The CDR3 is made up of 15 amino acids. The germline CDR1 and CDR2 sequences are LGHNA and YNFKEQ. V shed 4 bases and J shed 9 bases, with 18 bases lying between them. The CDR3 loop is CASSRRGQEARELFF. CDR3 sequence (DNA): TGTGCCAGCAGCCGCCGCGGGCAGGAGGCCCGGGAGCTGTTTTTT.

This clonotype occurred many times. Here the CDR3 DNA reads TGTGCCAGCAGCCCCGGGTTTTCCTACAATGAGCAGTTCTTC. Protein: CASSPGFSYNEQFF. The chain recombines TRBV7-2 with TRBJ2-1; D uncertain. The germline V gene encodes CDR1 SGHTA and CDR2 FQGNSA. CDR3 size: 14 residues. The V end was cut by 5 bases, the J end by 1 base, with 9 bases between.

This clonotype was seen a handful of times. The chain joins TRBV10-2 to TRBJ1-5, with no clear D. Germline CDR1 is WSHSY and CDR2 is SAAADI. V was shortened by 2 bases and J by 6 bases, with 8 bases between the two germline ends. This CDR3 spans 13 amino acids. Here the CDR3 DNA reads TGCGCCAGCAGTGAGATTAAGAGTCAGCCCCAGCATTTT. It codes for CASSEIKSQPQHF.

This clonotype occurred a few times. This chain joins TRBV29-1 and TRBJ2-3, with D hard to call. There are 14 residues in the CDR3. Germline-derived CDR1 and CDR2 are SQVTM and ANQGSEA. Trimming removed 8 bases at V and 2 bases at J, with 17 bases between. The CDR3 sequence: CSLTRSTNTDTQYF. Written as DNA, the CDR3 is TGCAGCCTAACCAGATCGACGAACACAGATACGCAGTATTTT.

This clonotype was counted at least ten times. CDR3 residues: CASSFRGSSFEQYF. CDR3 sequence (DNA): TGTGCCAGCTCCTTTAGGGGATCAAGTTTCGAGCAGTACTTC. This rearrangement joins TRBV5-5 to TRBJ2-7; possibly TRBD1 for D (5 bases). The V end was cut by 7 bases, the J end by 6 bases, with 20 bases between. This CDR3 is 14 amino acids long. The V gene's germline CDR1 is SGHKS and CDR2 YYEKEE (reference sequence). Full variable domain (outside the CDR3, taken from reference TRBV5-5 and TRBJ2-7): DAGVTQSPTHLIKTRGQQVTLRCSPISGHKSVSWYQQVLGQGPQFIFQYYEKEERGRGNFPDRFSARQFPNYSSELNVNALLLGDSALYLCASSFRGSSFEQYFGPGTRLTVT.

There are many counts of this clonotype. This chain connects TRBV5-5 to TRBJ2-1, with 8 bases identical to TRBD2. V lost 3 bases to trimming and J lost 2 bases; unmatched junction nucleotides: 7. Per the germline V gene, CDR1 is SGHKS and CDR2 is YYEKEE (reference sequence). CDR3 length equals 16 residues. CDR3 sequence (DNA): TGTGCCAGCAGCTCTCGACTAGCGAGAACCTACAATGAGCAGTTCTTC. Translation: CASSSRLARTYNEQFF. The whole variable domain, filled in from reference TRBV5-5 and TRBJ2-1, reads DAGVTQSPTHLIKTRGQQVTLRCSPISGHKSVSWYQQVLGQGPQFIFQYYEKEERGRGNFPDRFSARQFPNYSSELNVNALLLGDSALYLCASSSRLARTYNEQFFGPGTRLTVL.

DNA for the CDR3: TGTGCCAGCAGCGGGCTGGGGTCCTATGGCTACACCTTC. Protein: CASSGLGSYGYTF. This chain connects TRBV7-3 to TRBJ1-2; the D is unclear. CDR3 length: 13 residues. CDR1 is SGHTA, CDR2 FQGTGA, per germline. The V gene lost 5 bases and the J gene lost 4 bases, with 11 bases spanning the gap.

This clonotype was counted many times. The V call is TRBV10-3, the J call TRBJ2-1, with 8 bases that match TRBD2. The CDR3 consists of 13 residues. The V segment lost 2 bases and the J segment 6 bases; nucleotides outside the gene matches: 0. Germline V CDR1 and CDR2: ENHRY, SYGVKD. For the CDR3, the DNA is TGTGCCATCAGTGAGACTAGCGGCAATGAGCAGTTCTTC. This sequence encodes CAISETSGNEQFF.

This clonotype was observed many times. CDR3 region: CASSPGYSESEQYF. CDR3 sequence (DNA): TGTGCCAGCAGCCCCGGGTACTCCGAATCGGAGCAGTACTTC. The chain employs TRBV7-6 and TRBJ2-7; D not resolved. The CDR3 loop spans 14 amino acids. Germline lookup yields CDR1 SGHVS and CDR2 FNYEAQ. V was clipped by 5 bases and J by 7 bases, with 18 bases between them.